The entry that follows covers one T cell receptor (beta chain) sequence. Germline V CDR1 and CDR2: MNHEY, SVGAGI. V was shortened by 0 bases and J by 4 bases, with 7 bases between the two germline ends. The CDR3 contains 13 residues. This record comes from a study of blood T cell repertoires in COVID-19. Study details: The United States, Italy and Spain supplied acute and convalescent COVID-19 samples. The analysed material was cDNA or gDNA that came from T cells, B-cell-depleted T cells, or PBMCs.

Original handling: Amplification of reference gene primers provided the estimated nucleated cell counts. Only in-frame clones appear in the TCRdb table, and some are missing; sequencing was by immunoSEQ multiplex PCR. The V and J calls and clone size were taken over from that table, and D and trimming were inferred from the DNA. The data show some 90,000 clones, roughly 86% seen once. The sample taken for sequencing was peripheral blood. The V and J genes are TRBV6-5 and TRBJ2-7; the D is unclear. The sequence derives from a human donor in a cohort sampled during active COVID-19. The chain's CDR3 is CASSYSNSYEQYF. For the CDR3, the DNA is TGTGCCAGCAGTTACTCGAACAGTTACGAGCAGTACTTC.